The 11 T cell receptor beta chains given below trace back to one sample, sequenced in a study of OX40 agonist ivuxolimab in advanced cancers. The method was immunoSEQ multiplex PCR; TCRdb's version includes in-frame clones alone and lacks a portion of them. The data contain 65,000 to 100,000 clones, around 94% of them singletons. The sequences come from CD4+ or CD8+ T cells sorted from blood, collected in a trial of the OX40 agonist ivuxolimab. Every receptor here comes from an adult with an advanced solid tumor such as melanoma, head and neck, liver or kidney cancer.

V is TRBV5-1 and J is TRBJ2-7; 10 positions match TRBD2. The V and J ends lost 0 bases and 3 bases, in that order; junction bases with no gene match: 3. The CDR3 runs 15 residues. Germline CDR1 and CDR2: SGHRS and YFSETQ. The CDR3 here is CASSLESSGSYEQYF. The CDR3 DNA follows: TGCGCCAGCAGCTTGGAGTCTAGCGGGAGCTACGAGCAGTACTTC.

V usage is TRBV27 and J usage is TRBJ2-7, with D unresolved. V was cut by 4 bases and J by 0 bases, with 7 bases left in between. CDR1 is MNHEY and CDR2 is SMNVEV in the germline V gene (reference sequence). The CDR3 is 13 residues long. The CDR3 is CASSWAVSYEQYF. Here the CDR3 DNA reads TGTGCCAGCAGTTGGGCAGTCTCCTACGAGCAGTACTTC.

The V call is TRBV5-1, the J call TRBJ2-7; a possible D gene is TRBD2 (6 bases). CDR3 size: 14 residues. Germline V gives CDR1 SGHRS, CDR2 YFSETQ. The germline V and J ends were trimmed by 0 bases and 2 bases, with 9 bases remaining between them. CDR3 sequence reads: CASSLAGGAYEQYF. CDR3 nucleotides: TGCGCCAGCAGCTTGGCCGGCGGGGCCTACGAGCAGTACTTC.

For the CDR3, the DNA is TGTGCCAGTAGTATAAGTAGAAGCTCCTACGAGCAGTACTTC. It is translated as CASSISRSSYEQYF. The V gene is TRBV19, the J gene TRBJ2-7; D is unresolved. The V gene's germline CDR1 is LNHDA and CDR2 SQIVND (reference sequence). CDR3 length equals 14 residues. Trimming shortened V by 2 bases and J by 0 bases, and 8 bases separated the two germline ends.

This chain links TRBV19 with TRBJ1-5; TRBD1 might be the D (5 bases). V was shortened by 10 bases and J by 0 bases, with 16 bases between the two germline ends. The germline V gene has CDR1 LNHDA and CDR2 SQIVND (reference sequence). The length of the CDR3 is 15 residues. The CDR3 sequence: CATLDRDSSNQPQHF. Here the CDR3 DNA reads TGTGCCACCCTCGACAGAGACTCTAGCAATCAGCCCCAGCATTTT.

The rearrangement joins TRBV29-1 to TRBJ1-1, with 8 bases aligning to TRBD1. In germline, CDR1 is SQVTM, CDR2 ANQGSEA. V gave up 8 bases and J gave up 3 bases; unmatched junction bases: 5. The length of the CDR3 is 12 residues. The CDR3 DNA is TGCAGCTCGGACAGGGTGGACACTGAAGCTTTCTTT. Translation: CSSDRVDTEAFF.

The V gene is TRBV6-1, the J gene TRBJ1-1, with a tentative D call TRBD1 (5 bases). V lost 10 bases and J lost 5, with 20 bases in between. In germline, CDR1 is MNHNS, CDR2 SASEGT. CDR3 length equals 14 residues. The CDR3 DNA reads as TGTGCCATCAAAACGAACGTGGGGGGGACTGAAGCTTTCTTT. The encoded protein is CAIKTNVGGTEAFF.

The chain carries TRBV4-3 and TRBJ2-7; 8 bases align to TRBD1. The germline V gene has CDR1 LGHNA and CDR2 YSLEER. The CDR3 totals 17 residues. The ends lost 0 bases at V and 0 bases at J; junction bases unmatched: 7. The CDR3 loop reads CASSQDTGTGNSYEQYF. The CDR3 DNA reads as TGCGCCAGCAGCCAAGATACTGGGACAGGAAACTCCTACGAGCAGTACTTC.

The chain couples TRBV5-6 to TRBJ2-1, with D perhaps assigned TRBD1 or TRBD2 (5 bases each). This CDR3 is 14 amino acids long. Germline CDR1 SGHDT, CDR2 YYEEEE. Trimming removed 1 base at V and 9 bases at J, with 14 bases between. This chain's CDR3 is CASSLWQGAGEQFF. The CDR3 bases are TGTGCCAGCAGCTTGTGGCAGGGAGCCGGTGAGCAGTTCTTC.

This rearrangement joins TRBV9 to TRBJ1-1; possibly TRBD1 for D (6 bases). From germline, CDR1 is SGDLS and CDR2 YYNGEE. V was cut by 4 bases and J by 4 bases, with 17 bases left in between. This CDR3 contains 15 residues. This CDR3 reads CASSLGTSRGTEAFF. The DNA for the CDR3 is TGTGCCAGCAGCTTAGGGACATCGAGGGGCACTGAAGCTTTCTTT.

The chain combines TRBV7-6 with TRBJ1-4; 7 nucleotides agree with TRBD1. Trimming removed 0 bases from V and 13 bases from J; junction bases left unmatched: 2. The germline CDR1 and CDR2 sequences are SGHVS and FNYEAQ. The CDR3 sequence is 12 residues long. The CDR3 DNA is TGTGCCAGCAGCTTAGCCGACAGGGCACTGTTTTTT. Its translation: CASSLADRALFF.